A single sample gave rise to the 30 T cell receptor beta chains below, sequenced in a study of control samples from healthy donors and cancer patients. Sequencing was performed with immunoSEQ multiplex PCR; in TCRdb, only in-frame clones are kept and a portion is missing. The sample contains 130,000 or so clones, 80% to 95% of which appear only once. Sequencing was done on a sample of blood. These receptors were collected from a man in his forties or fifties in good health.

The chain couples TRBV15 to TRBJ1-4, with D hard to call. The V gene lost 1 base and the J gene lost 8 bases, with 17 bases spanning the gap. CDR1 and CDR2 from the germline V gene are LNHNV and YYDKDF (reference sequence). The CDR3 sequence is 16 residues long. In DNA, the CDR3 is TGTGCCACCAGCAGAGTTTTAAAAACCCGGAGGGAAAAACTGTTTTTT. Amino acid sequence: CATSRVLKTRREKLFF.

This chain uses TRBV25-1 with TRBJ2-2; D unclear. Trimming pared 8 bases from V and 4 bases from J, leaving 11 bases between. Germline V gives CDR1 MGHDK, CDR2 SYGVNS. The CDR3 covers 13 residues. In nucleotides, the CDR3 is TGTGCCAGCGCTCGGGTTGGCACCGGGGAGCTGTTTTTT. The encoded protein is CASARVGTGELFF.

V is TRBV24-1 and J is TRBJ1-1, with 10 bases that match TRBD1. Germline V gene lookup returns CDR1 KGHDR and CDR2 SFDVKD. Germline trimming cut 9 bases from V and 1 base from J; bases unmatched to any gene: 19. This CDR3 is built from 19 residues. The CDR3: CATLLHQTGQGGPNTEAFF. CDR3 in DNA: TGTGCCACCCTATTACACCAAACCGGACAGGGGGGCCCGAACACTGAAGCTTTCTTT.

This sequence joins TRBV4-1 and TRBJ2-3, with TRBD2 matching 15 bases. The CDR3 contains 17 residues. The germline gives CDR1 MGHRA, CDR2 YSYEKL. J was trimmed by 4 bases and V by 3 bases; bases with no gene match: 5. The CDR3 DNA reads TGCGCCAGCAGCCAGGGAGGACTAGCGGGGGGGTCAGATACGCAGTATTTT. Protein: CASSQGGLAGGSDTQYF.

Here the CDR3 reads CASSSSTGRYEQYF. CDR3 nucleotides: TGTGCCAGCAGTTCATCTACAGGGCGCTACGAGCAGTACTTC. This chain uses TRBV6-5 with TRBJ2-7; D perhaps matches TRBD1 (6 bases). CDR3 length: 14 residues. Trimming took 4 bases from V and 3 from J, leaving 13 bases between them. Germline CDR1 and CDR2: MNHEY and SVGAGI.

The J gene is TRBJ1-5, the V gene TRBV9; D gene ambiguous. Germline V gene data show CDR1 as SGDLS and CDR2 as YYNGEE. The CDR3 is 13 residues long. V lost 5 bases and J 0 bases, leaving 6 bases between the germline ends. The CDR3 DNA reads TGTGCCAGCAGATCAGATAGCAATCAGCCCCAGCATTTT. Amino acids: CASRSDSNQPQHF. Drawing the rest from reference TRBV9 and TRBJ1-5, the complete variable domain is DSGVTQTPKHLITATGQRVTLRCSPRSGDLSVYWYQQSLDQGLQFLIQYYNGEERAKGNILERFSAQQFPDLHSELNLSSLELGDSALYFCASRSDSNQPQHFGDGTRLSIL.

The chain couples TRBV6-2 or TRBV6-3 to TRBJ2-1; D is possibly TRBD2 (6 bases). Trimming stripped 2 bases from V and 4 bases from J, with 6 bases between. The CDR3 length is 13 residues. Germline V gene data show CDR1 as MNHEY and CDR2 as SVGEGT. The CDR3 is CASSYGGYNEQFF. Written as DNA, the CDR3 is TGTGCCAGCAGTTACGGGGGGTACAATGAGCAGTTCTTC.

This chain connects TRBV5-1 to TRBJ2-4; possible D gene TRBD2, 6 bases. Germline CDR1 is SGHRS and CDR2 is YFSETQ. V lost 0 bases to trimming and J lost 8 bases, with 15 bases between them. The length of the CDR3 is 15 residues. Written as DNA, the CDR3 is TGCGCCAGCAGCTTGGAGGATCCGGGGGTAGACATTCAGTACTTC. This sequence encodes CASSLEDPGVDIQYF.

The chain joins TRBV19 to TRBJ2-3; no clear D gene. V lost 8 bases and J lost 6, with 21 bases in between. The germline V gene encodes CDR1 LNHDA and CDR2 SQIVND (reference sequence). This CDR3 has 15 amino acids. The CDR3 region is CASALSPRSADTQYF. CDR3 coding DNA: TGTGCCAGTGCGCTGTCCCCAAGAAGCGCCGATACGCAGTATTTT.

This rearrangement joins TRBV19 to TRBJ1-1; 11 bases align to TRBD1. CDR3 size: 18 residues. With V trimmed by 4 bases and J by 4 bases, 14 bases remained unmatched. Germline values: CDR1 LNHDA, CDR2 SQIVND (reference sequence). CDR3 amino acids: CASSTRTGGASFGTEAFF. Here the CDR3 DNA reads TGTGCCAGTAGTACGAGGACAGGGGGCGCCAGTTTCGGCACTGAAGCTTTCTTT.

For the CDR3, the DNA is TGTGCCAGCAGCCCCGGGACAACCTCCTACGAGCAGTACTTC. This encodes CASSPGTTSYEQYF. The chain employs TRBV7-3 and TRBJ2-7, with D maybe TRBD1 (6 bases). The CDR3 length is 14 residues. Looked up from germline, CDR1 is SGHTA and CDR2 is FQGTGA. V was shortened by 5 bases and J by 0 bases, with 11 bases between the two germline ends.

The V and J genes are TRBV19 and TRBJ2-7; no firm D call. The CDR3 runs to 14 residues. Trimming stripped 5 bases from V and 3 bases from J, with 14 bases between. Germline assignment: CDR1 LNHDA and CDR2 SQIVND (reference sequence). CDR3 in DNA: TGTGCCAGTAGTCCCCGGGCAGATCACTACGAGCAGTACTTC. This sequence encodes CASSPRADHYEQYF.

The chain combines TRBV6-2 or TRBV6-3 with TRBJ1-2; possible D gene TRBD1, 6 bases. The germline gives CDR1 MNHEY, CDR2 SVGEGT. This CDR3 comprises 15 residues. V dropped 5 bases and J dropped 0 bases, with 13 bases sitting between them. The CDR3 region is CASSQQGEPNYGYTF. In DNA form, the CDR3 reads TGTGCCAGCAGTCAACAGGGAGAACCTAACTATGGCTACACCTTC.

V usage is TRBV2 and J usage is TRBJ1-1, with a tentative D call TRBD1 (5 bases). The CDR3 extends over 11 amino acids. Deletions cut 3 bases from V and 7 bases from J, with 6 bases between. Looked up from germline, CDR1 is SNHLY and CDR2 is FYNNEI. CDR3 sequence: CASSDQGEAFF. The CDR3 DNA follows: TGTGCCAGCAGTGACCAGGGTGAAGCTTTCTTT. The full variable domain, in which reference TRBV2 and TRBJ1-1 provide the parts outside the CDR3, is EPEVTQTPSHQVTQMGQEVILRCVPISNHLYFYWYRQILGQKVEFLVSFYNNEISEKSEIFDDQFSVERPDGSNFTLKIRSTKLEDSAMYFCASSDQGEAFFGQGTRLTVV.

This clone was detected only once. The J gene is TRBJ2-5, the V gene TRBV5-1; 12 nucleotides line up with TRBD1. Germline-derived CDR1 and CDR2 are SGHRS and YFSETQ. CDR3 length equals 16 residues. The junction had 9 bases not matched to a gene; V was cut back by 4 bases and J by 5 bases. CDR3 DNA: TGCGCCAGCAGCCCGAGGGGACAGGGGGCTGGGGAGACCCAGTACTTC. This sequence encodes CASSPRGQGAGETQYF.

This chain uses TRBV7-3 with TRBJ2-2; D is ambiguous. The germline CDR1 and CDR2 sequences are SGHTA and FQGTGA. This CDR3 is built from 20 residues. The V and J ends lost 0 bases and 1 base respectively, with 21 bases between them. CDR3 nucleotide sequence: TGTGCCAGCAGCTTAACGTTCTCAGTCCCCCAAATAGGGAACACCGGGGAGCTGTTTTTT. Its translation is CASSLTFSVPQIGNTGELFF.

This clone appeared once. The gene calls are TRBV9 and TRBJ1-2; the match to TRBD1 covers 7 bases. The CDR3 loop spans 12 amino acids. Germline-derived CDR1 and CDR2 are SGDLS and YYNGEE. V was pared by 3 bases and J by 7 bases, with 3 bases of the junction left unmatched. CDR3 sequence (DNA): TGTGCCAGCAGCGGGACAGGTTTTGGCTACACCTTC. Translating it yields CASSGTGFGYTF. Based on the CDR3 plus reference TRBV9 and TRBJ1-2, the full variable domain is DSGVTQTPKHLITATGQRVTLRCSPRSGDLSVYWYQQSLDQGLQFLIQYYNGEERAKGNILERFSAQQFPDLHSELNLSSLELGDSALYFCASSGTGFGYTFGSGTRLTVV.

V usage is TRBV5-1 and J usage is TRBJ2-4; 7 bases agree with TRBD1. Germline V lookup: CDR1 SGHRS, CDR2 YFSETQ. This CDR3 has 14 residues. Trimming removed 4 bases from V and 1 base from J; junction bases left unmatched: 2. DNA for the CDR3: TGCGCCAGCAGCCTACAGGGGGCCAAAAACATTCAGTACTTC. It encodes CASSLQGAKNIQYF. The full variable domain, completed using reference TRBV5-1 and TRBJ2-4, is KAGVTQTPRYLIKTRGQQVTLSCSPISGHRSVSWYQQTPGQGLQFLFEYFSETQRNKGNFPGRFSGRQFSNSRSEMNVSTLELGDSALYLCASSLQGAKNIQYFGAGTRLSVL.

The chain recombines TRBV5-4 with TRBJ1-2, with 8 bases matching TRBD1. Germline V gene lookup returns CDR1 SGHNT and CDR2 YYREEE (reference sequence). Losses at the gene ends were 7 bases for V and 7 bases for J; bases not matched to a gene: 9. There are 13 residues in the CDR3. The CDR3 sequence: CASGNGTGGGYTF. CDR3 in DNA: TGTGCCAGCGGAAATGGGACAGGCGGTGGCTACACCTTC.

The chain carries TRBV5-1 and TRBJ2-3; no clear D gene. The CDR3 has 13 residues. Trimming removed 0 bases at V and 6 bases at J, with 8 bases between. Germline values: CDR1 SGHRS, CDR2 YFSETQ. CDR3 in amino acids: CASSLGERDTQYF. The CDR3 nucleotides are TGCGCCAGCAGCTTGGGAGAGAGGGATACGCAGTATTTT.

The chain uses TRBV29-1 and TRBJ1-5; D is perhaps TRBD1 (5 bases). CDR3 size: 13 residues. Germline CDR1 SQVTM, CDR2 ANQGSEA. V lost 4 bases and J lost 3, with 10 bases in between. The CDR3 region has the DNA TGCAGCGTTGCTCGGGACGTCAATCAGCCCCAGCATTTT. It is translated as CSVARDVNQPQHF. The full variable domain, with the rest looked up from reference TRBV29-1 and TRBJ1-5, is SAVISQKPSRDICQRGTSLTIQCQVDSQVTMMFWYRQQPGQSLTLIATANQGSEATYESGFVIDKFPISRPNLTFSTLTVSNMSPEDSSIYLCSVARDVNQPQHFGDGTRLSIL.

CDR3 sequence reads: CASSLGGFQPQHF. Here the CDR3 DNA reads TGTGCCAGCAGCTTAGGGGGATTTCAGCCCCAGCATTTT. V gene TRBV7-9 combines with J gene TRBJ1-5; no reliable D call. Per the germline V gene, CDR1 is SEHNR and CDR2 is FQNEAQ (reference sequence). This CDR3 is built from 13 residues. Trimming removed 1 base from V and 6 bases from J, with 7 bases in between.

The CDR3 nucleotides are TGTGCCAGTAGTATAGCAAGGCGCACAGATACGCAGTATTTT. Residues: CASSIARRTDTQYF. This rearrangement joins TRBV19 to TRBJ2-3; D is undetermined. The CDR3 spans 14 residues. Germline V lookup: CDR1 LNHDA, CDR2 SQIVND (reference sequence). The V and J ends lost 1 base and 1 base respectively, with 6 bases between them.

The chain uses TRBV7-3 and TRBJ1-2; no clear D. Germline CDR1 and CDR2: SGHTA and FQGTGA. The CDR3 has 13 residues. Trimming left V 2 bases short and J 3 bases short, with 7 bases between. CDR3 DNA: TGTGCCAGCAGCTTACAAGGACACTATGGCTACACCTTC. This translates into CASSLQGHYGYTF.

This chain joins TRBV7-2 and TRBJ2-2; 7 bases align to TRBD2. J was trimmed by 9 bases and V by 0 bases; bases with no gene match: 7. This CDR3 is 15 amino acids long. The germline gives CDR1 SGHTA, CDR2 FQGNSA. CDR3 residues: CASSLAAGVPRELFF. The CDR3 nucleotides are TGTGCCAGCAGCTTAGCGGCGGGGGTTCCCAGGGAGCTGTTTTTT.

This clone was detected only once. The DNA of the CDR3 is TGTGCCAGCGTGGGACAGGAGGGCGACTCTGGGGCCAACGTCCTGACTTTC. Translated: CASVGQEGDSGANVLTF. The V call is TRBV2, the J call TRBJ2-6; TRBD1 matches 8 bases. J was trimmed by 0 bases and V by 8 bases; bases with no gene match: 9. Germline loops: CDR1 SNHLY, CDR2 FYNNEI. This CDR3 is 17 amino acids long.

This chain's CDR3 is CASSLEAGHTEAFF. The CDR3 nucleotides are TGCGCCAGCAGCTTGGAGGCAGGGCACACTGAAGCTTTCTTT. The chain has TRBV5-1 and TRBJ1-1, with D possibly TRBD1 on 5 matching bases. Looked up from germline, CDR1 is SGHRS and CDR2 is YFSETQ. Trimming removed 0 bases at V and 3 bases at J, with 9 bases between. This CDR3 is 14 amino acids long. Full variable domain (missing parts from reference TRBV5-1 and TRBJ1-1): KAGVTQTPRYLIKTRGQQVTLSCSPISGHRSVSWYQQTPGQGLQFLFEYFSETQRNKGNFPGRFSGRQFSNSRSEMNVSTLELGDSALYLCASSLEAGHTEAFFGQGTRLTVV.

CDR3 nucleotides: TGTGCCAGCAGCTTAGCGCCCGCTAGCTTCGGTGCAGATACGCAGTATTTT. Translating gives CASSLAPASFGADTQYF. The chain carries TRBV7-9 and TRBJ2-3, with D tentatively TRBD2 (5 bases). Germline V gene sequence: CDR1 SEHNR, CDR2 FQNEAQ (reference sequence). Trimming stripped 0 bases from V and 4 bases from J, with 17 bases between. The CDR3 runs to 17 residues.

About this clone: A read error is possible here, since a much larger clone lies one base away. This chain connects TRBV7-9 to TRBJ1-3; D call uncertain. Germline V lookup: CDR1 SEHNR, CDR2 FQNEAQ (reference sequence). The germline V and J ends were trimmed by 2 bases and 0 bases, with 5 bases remaining between them. The CDR3 sequence is 14 residues long. This chain's CDR3 is CASSLQLSGNTIYF. The CDR3 region has the DNA TGTGCCAGCAGCTTACAGCTCTCTGGAAACACCATATATTTT.

V usage is TRBV12-3 or TRBV12-4 and J usage is TRBJ2-5; tentative D call: TRBD1 (6 bases). V was cut by 2 bases and J by 9 bases, with 13 bases left in between. This CDR3 has 13 residues. CDR3 loop: CASSLLGAGAQYF. For the CDR3, the DNA is TGTGCCAGCAGTTTATTAGGAGCAGGGGCCCAGTACTTC.